This TCR beta chain was retrieved from a study of blood T cell repertoires in COVID-19. The CDR3 contains 16 residues. V lost 2 bases and J 0 bases, leaving 11 bases between the germline ends. From germline, CDR1 is MGHRA and CDR2 YSYEKL. Assay used: immunoSEQ multiplex PCR; TCRdb lists only in-frame clones, some missing. The table shows some 200,000 clones, with approximately 92% occurring only once. The TCR originated in a woman aged 18-29 years in a cohort exposed to, infected with or recovered from COVID-19 (not recorded which). The V call is TRBV4-1, the J call TRBJ2-1; D possibly corresponds to TRBD2 (6 bases). The sequenced sample consisted of PBMCs or T cells enriched from blood (not recorded which). Written as DNA, the CDR3 is TGCGCCAGCAGCCAACAGCGGGCCAACTCCTACAATGAGCAGTTCTTC. Its protein product is CASSQQRANSYNEQFF.